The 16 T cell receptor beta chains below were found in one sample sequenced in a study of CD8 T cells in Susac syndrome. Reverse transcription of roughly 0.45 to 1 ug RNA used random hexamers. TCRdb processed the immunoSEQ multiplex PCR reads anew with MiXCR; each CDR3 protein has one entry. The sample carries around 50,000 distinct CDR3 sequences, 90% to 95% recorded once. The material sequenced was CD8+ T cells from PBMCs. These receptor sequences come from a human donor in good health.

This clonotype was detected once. This CDR3 is CASRGLQMNTEAFF. CDR3 bases: TGCGCCAGCAGGGGCCTTCAAATGAACACTGAAGCTTTCTTT. The chain employs TRBV5-1 and TRBJ1-1; D is undetermined. Germline assignment: CDR1 SGHRS and CDR2 YFSETQ. V gave up 5 bases and J gave up 0 bases, with 11 bases separating them. The CDR3 sequence is 14 residues long. Based on the CDR3 plus reference TRBV5-1 and TRBJ1-1, the full variable domain is KAGVTQTPRYLIKTRGQQVTLSCSPISGHRSVSWYQQTPGQGLQFLFEYFSETQRNKGNFPGRFSGRQFSNSRSEMNVSTLELGDSALYLCASRGLQMNTEAFFGQGTRLTVV.

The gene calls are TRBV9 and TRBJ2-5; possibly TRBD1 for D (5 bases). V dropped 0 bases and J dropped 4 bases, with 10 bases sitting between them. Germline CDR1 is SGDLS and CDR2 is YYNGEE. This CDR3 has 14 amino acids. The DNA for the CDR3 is TGTGCCAGCAGCGTAGGGGGCAGGACAGAGACCCAGTACTTC. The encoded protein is CASSVGGRTETQYF.

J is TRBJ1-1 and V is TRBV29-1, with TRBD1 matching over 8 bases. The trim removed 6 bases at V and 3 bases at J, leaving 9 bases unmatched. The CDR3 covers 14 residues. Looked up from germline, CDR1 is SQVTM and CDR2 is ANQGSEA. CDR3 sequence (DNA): TGCAGCGTCCAGGGGGCGCGAGGCTACACTGAAGCTTTCTTT. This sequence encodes CSVQGARGYTEAFF.

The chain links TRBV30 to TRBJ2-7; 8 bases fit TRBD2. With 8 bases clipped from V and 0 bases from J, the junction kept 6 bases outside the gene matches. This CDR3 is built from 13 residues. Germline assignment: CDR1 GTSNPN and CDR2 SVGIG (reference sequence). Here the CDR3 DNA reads TGTGCCCACACTAGCGGCTACTCCTACGAGCAGTACTTC. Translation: CAHTSGYSYEQYF.

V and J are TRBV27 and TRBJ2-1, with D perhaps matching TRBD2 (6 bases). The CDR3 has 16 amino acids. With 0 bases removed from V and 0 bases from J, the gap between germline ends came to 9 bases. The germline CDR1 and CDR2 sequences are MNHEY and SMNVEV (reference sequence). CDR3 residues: CASSLSLTSSYNEQFF. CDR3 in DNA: TGTGCCAGCAGTTTATCGTTGACTAGCTCCTACAATGAGCAGTTCTTC.

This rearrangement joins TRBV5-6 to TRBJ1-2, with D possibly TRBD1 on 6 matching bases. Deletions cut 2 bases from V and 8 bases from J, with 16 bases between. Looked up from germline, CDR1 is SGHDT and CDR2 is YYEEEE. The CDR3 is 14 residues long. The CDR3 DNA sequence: TGTGCCAGCAGCTTCCCAGGGGACGGCGAAGGCTACACCTTC. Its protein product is CASSFPGDGEGYTF. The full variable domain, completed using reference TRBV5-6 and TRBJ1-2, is DAGVTQSPTHLIKTRGQQVTLRCSPKSGHDTVSWYQQALGQGPQFIFQYYEEEERQRGNFPDRFSGHQFPNYSSELNVNALLLGDSALYLCASSFPGDGEGYTFGSGTRLTVV.

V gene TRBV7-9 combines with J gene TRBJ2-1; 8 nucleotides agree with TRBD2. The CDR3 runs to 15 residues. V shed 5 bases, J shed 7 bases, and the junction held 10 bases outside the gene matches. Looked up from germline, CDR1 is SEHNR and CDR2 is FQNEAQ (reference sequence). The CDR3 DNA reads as TGTGCCAGCAGCCTAGTGGGTTTAGCGGGAAATGAGCAGTTCTTC. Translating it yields CASSLVGLAGNEQFF.

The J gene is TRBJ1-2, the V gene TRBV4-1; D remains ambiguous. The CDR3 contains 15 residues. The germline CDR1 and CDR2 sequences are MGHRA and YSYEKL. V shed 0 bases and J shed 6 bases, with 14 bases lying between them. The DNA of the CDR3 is TGCGCCAGCAGCCAAGATGAGGAAGTCTCCAATGGCTACACCTTC. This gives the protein CASSQDEEVSNGYTF.

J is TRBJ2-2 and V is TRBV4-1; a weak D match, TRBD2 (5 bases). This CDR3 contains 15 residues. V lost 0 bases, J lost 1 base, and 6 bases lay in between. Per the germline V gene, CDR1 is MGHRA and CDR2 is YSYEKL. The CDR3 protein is CASSQEAGNTGELFF. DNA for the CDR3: TGCGCCAGCAGCCAAGAGGCGGGGAACACCGGGGAGCTGTTTTTT.

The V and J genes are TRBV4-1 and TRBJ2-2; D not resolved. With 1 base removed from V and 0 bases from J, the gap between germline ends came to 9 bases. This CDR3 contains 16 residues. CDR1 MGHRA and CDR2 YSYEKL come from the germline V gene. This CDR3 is CASSQVIAPNTGELFF. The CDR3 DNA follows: TGCGCCAGCAGCCAAGTGATAGCCCCGAACACCGGGGAGCTGTTTTTT.

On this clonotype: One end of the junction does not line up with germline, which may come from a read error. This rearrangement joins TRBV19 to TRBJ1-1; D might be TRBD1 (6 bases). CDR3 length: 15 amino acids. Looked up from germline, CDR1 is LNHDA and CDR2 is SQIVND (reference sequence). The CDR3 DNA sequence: TGTGCCAGTAGAATAGGGGGGGCGGGATACACTGAAGCTTTCTTT. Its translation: CASRIGGAGYTEAFF.

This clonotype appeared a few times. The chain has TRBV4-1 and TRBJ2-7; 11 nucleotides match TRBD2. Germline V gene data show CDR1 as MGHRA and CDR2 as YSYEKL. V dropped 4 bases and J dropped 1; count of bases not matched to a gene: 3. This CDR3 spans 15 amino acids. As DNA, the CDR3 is TGCGCCAGCAGCCCGGGACTAGCGGAGTCCTACGAGCAGTACTTC. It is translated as CASSPGLAESYEQYF.

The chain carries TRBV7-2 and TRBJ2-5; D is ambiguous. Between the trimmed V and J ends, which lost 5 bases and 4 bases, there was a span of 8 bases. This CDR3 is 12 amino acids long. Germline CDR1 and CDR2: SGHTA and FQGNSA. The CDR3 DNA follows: TGTGCCAGCAGCCCGCGATCAGAGACCCAGTACTTC. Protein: CASSPRSETQYF.

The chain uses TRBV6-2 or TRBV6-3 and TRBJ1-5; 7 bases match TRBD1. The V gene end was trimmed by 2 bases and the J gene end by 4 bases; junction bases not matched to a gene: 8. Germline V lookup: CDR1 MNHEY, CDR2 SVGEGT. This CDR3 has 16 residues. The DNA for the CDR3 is TGTGCCAGCAGTTACGGCTTTAAGGGGGCAAATCAGCCCCAGCATTTT. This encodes CASSYGFKGANQPQHF.

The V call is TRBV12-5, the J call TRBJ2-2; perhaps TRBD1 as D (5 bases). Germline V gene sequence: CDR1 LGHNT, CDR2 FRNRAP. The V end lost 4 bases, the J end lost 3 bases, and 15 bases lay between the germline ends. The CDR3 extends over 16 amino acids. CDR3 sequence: CASGSPQQGDTGELFF. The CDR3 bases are TGTGCTAGTGGTTCCCCTCAGCAGGGCGACACCGGGGAGCTGTTTTTT.

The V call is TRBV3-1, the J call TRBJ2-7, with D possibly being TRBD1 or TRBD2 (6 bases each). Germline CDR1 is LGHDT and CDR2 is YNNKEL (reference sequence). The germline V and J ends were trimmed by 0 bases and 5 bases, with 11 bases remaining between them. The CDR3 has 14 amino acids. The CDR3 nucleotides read TGTGCCAGCAGCCAAGAGATGGGGGGCAACGAGCAGTACTTC. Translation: CASSQEMGGNEQYF.